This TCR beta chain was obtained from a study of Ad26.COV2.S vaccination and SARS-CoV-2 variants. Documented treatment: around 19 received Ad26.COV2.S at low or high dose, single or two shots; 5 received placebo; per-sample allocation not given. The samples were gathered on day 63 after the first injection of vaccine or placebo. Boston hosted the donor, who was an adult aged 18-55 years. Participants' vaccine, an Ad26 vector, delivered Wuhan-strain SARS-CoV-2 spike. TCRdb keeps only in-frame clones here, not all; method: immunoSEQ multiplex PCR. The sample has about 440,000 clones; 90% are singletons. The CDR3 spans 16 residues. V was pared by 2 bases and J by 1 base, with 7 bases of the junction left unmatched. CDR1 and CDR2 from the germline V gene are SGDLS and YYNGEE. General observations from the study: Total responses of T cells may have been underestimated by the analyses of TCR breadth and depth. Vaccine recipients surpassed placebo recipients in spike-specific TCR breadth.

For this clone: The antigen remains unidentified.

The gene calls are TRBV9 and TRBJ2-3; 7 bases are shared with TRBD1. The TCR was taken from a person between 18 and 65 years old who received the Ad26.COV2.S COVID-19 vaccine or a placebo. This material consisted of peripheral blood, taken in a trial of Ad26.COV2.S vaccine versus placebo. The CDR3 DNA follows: TGTGCCAGCAGCGTGCCAGGGACAGAGGGCACAGATACGCAGTATTTT. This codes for CASSVPGTEGTDTQYF.